Below, 26 T cell receptor beta chains from the same sample are listed, as sequenced in a study of T cells in localized non-small cell lung cancer. Some clones are missing from TCRdb's copy, which holds only in-frame ones; the method was immunoSEQ multiplex PCR. Of tens of thousands of clones in the sample, 70% to 90% were seen once. Sample: peripheral blood, taken before any cancer treatment. The receptor source for this set is a female donor older than 55 with stage III squamous cell lung carcinoma.

DNA of the CDR3: TGTGCCAGCAGTTACACAGATAACACTGAAGCTTTCTTT. Amino acid sequence: CASSYTDNTEAFF. This sequence joins TRBV6-5 and TRBJ1-1; D not resolved. V lost 2 bases to trimming and J lost 2 bases, with 6 bases between them. The CDR3 extends over 13 amino acids. Germline CDR1 MNHEY, CDR2 SVGAGI.

The V and J genes are TRBV7-2 and TRBJ2-3, with a possible D match to TRBD2 (5 bases). Germline V gene sequence: CDR1 SGHTA, CDR2 FQGNSA. V was clipped by 4 bases and J by 0 bases, with 11 bases between them. The CDR3 totals 15 residues. The DNA for the CDR3 is TGTGCCAGCAGCTACCGGACGGGGAGCACAGATACGCAGTATTTT. This translates into CASSYRTGSTDTQYF. The full variable domain, completed using reference TRBV7-2 and TRBJ2-3, is GAGVSQSPSNKVTEKGKDVELRCDPISGHTALYWYRQSLGQGLEFLIYFQGNSAPDKSGLPSDRFSAERTGGSVSTLTIQRTQQEDSAVYLCASSYRTGSTDTQYFGPGTRLTVL.

The J gene is TRBJ2-7, the V gene TRBV15, with D possibly matching TRBD2 (6 bases). V was trimmed by 1 base and J by 4 bases, leaving 11 bases between them. In germline, CDR1 is LNHNV, CDR2 YYDKDF (reference sequence). The CDR3 extends over 14 amino acids. CDR3 nucleotide sequence: TGTGCCACCAGCAGAGCCCCCGGAGGGTACGAGCAGTACTTC. Amino acid sequence: CATSRAPGGYEQYF.

The CDR3 region is CASSRGAIRDTGELFF. The CDR3 DNA follows: TGCGCCAGCAGCCGAGGGGCCATCCGGGACACCGGGGAGCTGTTTTTT. V usage is TRBV5-1 and J usage is TRBJ2-2; D is perhaps TRBD1 or TRBD2 (5 bases each). This CDR3 has 16 residues. The V end was cut by 4 bases, the J end by 3 bases, with 16 bases between. The germline V gene encodes CDR1 SGHRS and CDR2 YFSETQ.

This chain connects TRBV29-1 to TRBJ1-4, with D hard to call. Trimming shortened V by 0 bases and J by 7 bases, and 18 bases separated the two germline ends. In germline, CDR1 is SQVTM, CDR2 ANQGSEA. The CDR3 has 16 residues. The CDR3 DNA follows: TGCAGCGTTGAAGATCGGGGTCCCAGGTTGGGTGAAAAACTGTTTTTT. It translates to CSVEDRGPRLGEKLFF.

This rearrangement joins TRBV19 to TRBJ2-1; 13 bases align to TRBD2. The V segment lost 6 bases and the J segment 9 bases; nucleotides outside the gene matches: 8. The germline V gene encodes CDR1 LNHDA and CDR2 SQIVND (reference sequence). The CDR3 runs 15 residues. The CDR3, as DNA: TGTGCCAGTAGCCCACTAGCGGGAGGGCCACGTGAGCAGTTCTTC. Amino acids: CASSPLAGGPREQFF.

This clone has more than one count but fewer than ten. This sequence joins TRBV18 and TRBJ2-1, with D possibly matching TRBD1 (6 bases). The V end lost 1 base, the J end lost 13 bases, and 11 bases lay between the germline ends. The CDR3 has 12 residues. The germline V gene has CDR1 KGHSH and CDR2 LQKENI. Written as DNA, the CDR3 is TGTGCCAGCTCACCACGAAAGGGGGAACAGTTCTTC. Amino acid sequence: CASSPRKGEQFF.

The rearrangement uses TRBV7-9 and TRBJ2-3; 15 bases are a match to TRBD2. The length of the CDR3 is 19 residues. The junction had 10 bases not matched to a gene; V was cut back by 5 bases and J by 1 base. Germline-derived CDR1 and CDR2 are SEHNR and FQNEAQ (reference sequence). The CDR3 coding sequence is TGTGCCAGCAGCCCCCGGACTAGCGGGGGGGCCGAGGGCACAGATACGCAGTATTTT. It is translated as CASSPRTSGGAEGTDTQYF.

This clone was seen a single time. The chain couples TRBV18 to TRBJ1-1, with 9 bases aligning to TRBD1. The CDR3 totals 14 residues. Trimming at V came to 2 bases and at J to 11 bases, leaving 9 bases not matched to a gene. Germline lookup yields CDR1 KGHSH and CDR2 LQKENI. The CDR3: CASSPVAGQGEAFF. The DNA of the CDR3 is TGTGCCAGCTCACCAGTCGCGGGACAGGGTGAGGCTTTCTTT.

The chain uses TRBV5-1 and TRBJ2-1; perhaps TRBD1 as D (6 bases). Deletions cut 0 bases from V and 6 bases from J, with 13 bases between. The CDR3 is made up of 15 amino acids. Germline CDR1 and CDR2: SGHRS and YFSETQ. The CDR3 coding sequence is TGCGCCAGCAGCTTGGGGGCAGGGGAGAGCAATGAGCAGTTCTTC. This translates into CASSLGAGESNEQFF.

The chain joins TRBV4-3 to TRBJ2-3; TRBD2 agrees at 7 bases. Germline V gives CDR1 LGHNA, CDR2 YSLEER. CDR3 length: 15 amino acids. Trimming cost V 2 bases and J 1 base; bases outside gene matches: 3. This CDR3 is CASSQRAGGTDTQYF. CDR3 nucleotides: TGCGCCAGCAGCCAACGGGCGGGGGGCACAGATACGCAGTATTTT.

This clone occurred once. The chain carries TRBV28 and TRBJ2-7; 8 bases align to TRBD1. CDR3 length: 16 residues. Germline V gives CDR1 MDHEN, CDR2 SYDVKM. The J segment lost 2 bases and the V segment lost 2 bases, leaving 8 bases of the junction unmatched. CDR3 sequence reads: CASSLGGQGTTYEQYF. CDR3 DNA sequence: TGTGCCAGCAGTTTAGGTGGACAGGGAACGACCTACGAGCAGTACTTC.

The chain uses TRBV19 and TRBJ1-6, with D unresolved. This CDR3 contains 14 residues. V was trimmed by 5 bases and J by 7 bases, leaving 12 bases between them. Germline values: CDR1 LNHDA, CDR2 SQIVND (reference sequence). The CDR3 loop is CASSGSSNNSPLHF. DNA of the CDR3: TGTGCCAGTAGTGGCAGCAGTAACAATTCACCCCTCCACTTT.

The chain links TRBV6-5 to TRBJ1-3; D unclear. Germline V gene lookup returns CDR1 MNHEY and CDR2 SVGAGI. The CDR3 has 14 amino acids. V shed 2 bases and J shed 0 bases, with 5 bases lying between them. The CDR3 DNA is TGTGCCAGCAGTTACCTCAGCTCTGGAAACACCATATATTTT. Translated: CASSYLSSGNTIYF.

The V and J genes are TRBV6-5 and TRBJ1-2; the match to TRBD1 covers 7 bases. The J segment lost 8 bases and the V segment lost 6 bases, leaving 9 bases of the junction unmatched. The germline CDR1 and CDR2 sequences are MNHEY and SVGAGI. This CDR3 is built from 13 residues. In nucleotides, the CDR3 is TGTGCCAGCAGCGACAGGGCCGGGGACGGCTACACCTTC. Residues: CASSDRAGDGYTF.

The V gene is TRBV5-5, the J gene TRBJ2-1; weak D call: TRBD1 (6 bases). V was trimmed by 1 base and J by 7 bases, leaving 18 bases between them. In germline, CDR1 is SGHKS, CDR2 YYEKEE (reference sequence). The CDR3 contains 16 residues. CDR3 coding DNA: TGTGCCAGCAGCTTGTTTGGGGCACAGGGAAGGAATGAGCAGTTCTTC. Protein product: CASSLFGAQGRNEQFF.

V and J are TRBV9 and TRBJ2-1, with D uncertain. The CDR3 runs to 12 residues. The germline V and J ends were trimmed by 0 bases and 5 bases, with 3 bases remaining between them. The germline gives CDR1 SGDLS, CDR2 YYNGEE. The CDR3 reads CASSVEDNEQFF. The CDR3, as DNA: TGTGCCAGCAGCGTAGAAGACAATGAGCAGTTCTTC.

The V gene is TRBV2, the J gene TRBJ2-1; 7 nucleotides align to TRBD2. With 4 bases clipped from V and 0 bases from J, the junction kept 3 bases outside the gene matches. Germline CDR1 reads SNHLY; CDR2 reads FYNNEI. The CDR3 covers 15 residues. The CDR3 spells CASSGGRASYNEQFF. CDR3 nucleotide sequence: TGTGCCAGCAGTGGAGGGAGGGCCTCCTACAATGAGCAGTTCTTC.

The chain couples TRBV11-2 to TRBJ2-3; D tentatively reads TRBD1 or TRBD2 (5 bases each). Germline assignment: CDR1 SGHAT and CDR2 FQNNGV. The CDR3 sequence is 14 residues long. Deletions cut 0 bases from V and 7 bases from J, with 11 bases between. CDR3 sequence reads: CASSLERGVHTQYF. The CDR3 bases are TGTGCCAGCAGCTTAGAGAGAGGGGTCCATACGCAGTATTTT.

J is TRBJ2-1 and V is TRBV18, with 7 bases fitting TRBD1. The CDR3 sequence is 14 residues long. Germline V gene sequence: CDR1 KGHSH, CDR2 LQKENI. Trimming cost V 1 base and J 10 bases; bases outside gene matches: 7. CDR3 nucleotide sequence: TGTGCCAGCTCACCACTACAGGGGCCGAAGGAGCAGTTCTTC. This sequence encodes CASSPLQGPKEQFF.

The genes are TRBV19 and TRBJ2-1, with 7 bases aligning to TRBD1. Germline V gene lookup returns CDR1 LNHDA and CDR2 SQIVND (reference sequence). J was trimmed by 5 bases and V by 0 bases; bases with no gene match: 4. The CDR3 has 15 amino acids. The CDR3 DNA is TGTGCCAGTAGTATAGATAAAGGACAGGACAATGAGCAGTTCTTC. Encoded protein: CASSIDKGQDNEQFF.

This chain joins TRBV2 and TRBJ1-1; 7 bases are a match to TRBD1. V dropped 8 bases and J dropped 1; count of bases not matched to a gene: 13. The CDR3 has 16 amino acids. Germline lookup yields CDR1 SNHLY and CDR2 FYNNEI. The CDR3 region is CASHPSTGTANTEAFF. CDR3 sequence (DNA): TGTGCCAGCCATCCCAGTACAGGGACAGCGAACACTGAAGCTTTCTTT.

The V gene is TRBV5-8, the J gene TRBJ1-5, with a possible D match to TRBD1 (6 bases). V lost 5 bases, J lost 2 bases, and 17 bases lay in between. CDR1 SGHTS and CDR2 YDEGEE come from the germline V gene. The CDR3 consists of 16 residues. The CDR3 DNA reads TGTGCCAGCAGTCTCAGGGGCACGGGGGGCAATCAGCCCCAGCATTTT. Translated, it gives CASSLRGTGGNQPQHF.

The chain is built from TRBV7-2 and TRBJ1-5; D unresolved. Germline CDR1 SGHTA, CDR2 FQGNSA. The V end lost 1 base, the J end lost 6 bases, and 7 bases lay between the germline ends. The CDR3 sequence is 13 residues long. This CDR3 is CASSLVMGQPQHF. The CDR3 nucleotides are TGTGCCAGCAGCTTAGTAATGGGTCAGCCCCAGCATTTT.

The chain has TRBV4-2 and TRBJ2-3; 7 bases are shared with TRBD2. Losses at the gene ends were 0 bases for V and 3 bases for J; bases not matched to a gene: 12. Germline lookup yields CDR1 LGHNA and CDR2 YNFKEQ. The CDR3 sequence is 18 residues long. The CDR3 spells CASSQDLSGGSRTDTQYF. The DNA for the CDR3 is TGTGCCAGCAGCCAAGATTTGTCGGGCGGGAGTCGGACAGATACGCAGTATTTT.

V and J are TRBV7-2 and TRBJ2-5; D might be TRBD1 or TRBD2, each matching 5 bases. V lost 1 base, J lost 7 bases, and 13 bases lay in between. This CDR3 is 14 amino acids long. Germline V gene sequence: CDR1 SGHTA, CDR2 FQGNSA. In DNA form, the CDR3 reads TGTGCCAGCAGCTTAGGACAGCCCCGGGGGACCCAGTACTTC. Protein sequence: CASSLGQPRGTQYF.